This T cell receptor beta chain emerged from a study of T cells in Graves' hyperthyroidism and ophthalmopathy. Using RNA transcripts as the source, TCR beta CDR3 regions were amplified. TCR CDR3 regions were first amplified by RT-PCR with HTBI primers. TCRdb reprocessed the multiplex PCR reads with MiXCR, giving one entry per CDR3 protein. The sample includes a few hundred thousand distinct CDR3 sequences, approximately 17% of them seen just once. This clonotype was counted at least ten times. Patients affected by ophthalmopathy presented a Clinical Activity Score of at least 3, a NOSPECS grade of at least 4, and disease duration below 3 months. Each diagnosis drew on symptoms, thyroxine, TRAb, thyroid ultrasound and orbital computed tomography findings. The sequenced material came from blood. The receptor's source is a man between 18 and 35 years old with Graves' ophthalmopathy.

CDR3 amino acids: CSARDRQGMNTEAFF. As DNA, the CDR3 is TGCAGTGCTAGAGATCGACAGGGGATGAACACTGAAGCTTTCTTT. This chain links TRBV20-1 with TRBJ1-1; the match to TRBD1 covers 8 bases. Germline CDR1 and CDR2: DFQATT and SNEGSKA (reference sequence). The CDR3 loop spans 15 amino acids. After removal of 0 bases from V and 0 bases from J, the junction contained 3 bases not matched to a gene.